Listed here are 5 T cell receptor beta chains from one sample, sequenced in a study of control samples from healthy donors and cancer patients. Here immunoSEQ multiplex PCR was the method, and the copy in TCRdb shows in-frame clones only, minus some. The sample carries about 150,000 clones, 93% recorded once. The sequencing input was blood. The receptors come from a man aged 50-59 years in good health.

This chain joins TRBV30 and TRBJ1-4; D might be TRBD1 (6 bases). With 2 bases removed from V and 6 bases from J, the gap between germline ends came to 16 bases. Germline lookup yields CDR1 GTSNPN and CDR2 SVGIG (reference sequence). CDR3 size: 15 residues. This CDR3 is CAWSWGVGQYEKLFF. The CDR3 DNA follows: TGTGCCTGGAGTTGGGGGGTTGGACAGTATGAAAAACTGTTTTTT. Filled out from reference TRBV30 and TRBJ1-4, the complete variable domain reads SQTIHQWPATLVQPVGSPLSLECTVEGTSNPNLYWYRQAAGRGLQLLFYSVGIGQISSEVPQNLSASRPQDRQFILSSKKLLLSDSGFYLCAWSWGVGQYEKLFFGSGTQLSVL.

The rearrangement joins TRBV5-1 to TRBJ2-3; maybe TRBD2 (5 bases). With 0 bases removed from V and 0 bases from J, the gap between germline ends came to 11 bases. CDR1 and CDR2 from the germline V gene are SGHRS and YFSETQ. CDR3 length: 16 amino acids. The CDR3 is CASSLGSSSSTDTQYF. The CDR3 DNA reads TGCGCCAGCAGCTTGGGGTCTAGCTCTAGCACAGATACGCAGTATTTT.

V and J are TRBV6-6 and TRBJ2-3; possible D gene TRBD1, 7 bases. This CDR3 comprises 15 residues. V gave up 3 bases and J gave up 2 bases, with 12 bases separating them. Per germline, CDR1 MNHNY and CDR2 SVGAGI (reference sequence). The CDR3, as DNA: TGTGCCAGCAGTTATCCCAGGGGGGACACAGATACGCAGTATTTT. It encodes CASSYPRGDTDTQYF.

The V gene is TRBV29-1, the J gene TRBJ1-3; 10 nucleotides line up with TRBD1. V was pared by 6 bases and J by 5 bases, with 7 bases of the junction left unmatched. Germline V gives CDR1 SQVTM, CDR2 ANQGSEA. The CDR3 totals 14 residues. The DNA of the CDR3 is TGCAGCGTAGTTAGGGACAGGGGAAGAAACACCATATATTTT. This encodes CSVVRDRGRNTIYF.

The chain employs TRBV5-1 and TRBJ1-2; the match to TRBD1 covers 9 bases. CDR1 and CDR2 (germline): SGHRS, YFSETQ. This CDR3 comprises 14 residues. V shed 4 bases, J shed 4 bases, and the junction held 5 bases outside the gene matches. The CDR3 bases are TGCGCCAGCAGCGGGGACAGGGCTGCCTATGGCTACACCTTC. Translated, it gives CASSGDRAAYGYTF.